This T cell receptor (beta chain) was recovered during a study of blood T cell repertoires in COVID-19. Germline CDR1 and CDR2: MNHNS and SASEGT. The length of the CDR3 is 15 residues. Trimming pared 1 base from V and 1 base from J, leaving 11 bases between. Assay used: immunoSEQ multiplex PCR; TCRdb lists only in-frame clones, some missing. Counted here are more than 150,000 clones, roughly 83% occurring once; the ten biggest clones make up roughly 13%. This clone was observed a single time. The TCR sequence derives from a man between 18 and 29 years old with active or convalescent COVID-19. Material for sequencing was peripheral blood. This chain links TRBV6-1 with TRBJ2-7; D not certain. DNA for the CDR3: TGTGCCAGCAGTGAAGATCAGGCCAGATCCTACGAGCAGTACTTC. Translation gives CASSEDQARSYEQYF.